Listed below are T cell receptor beta chains from one sample, sequenced in a study of T cells in narcolepsy. Sequencing was performed with immunoSEQ multiplex PCR; in TCRdb, only in-frame clones are kept and a portion is missing. The sample contains roughly 15,000 clones, 85% of which appear only once. Specimen: memory (CD45RA-) CD4+ T cells from blood. Receptors originate from a human donor in good health. Both conserved end residues are part of each CDR3. The D gene is left open where the match is weak. The size entry is marked missing in some rows and otherwise reads once, few, many or a size class.

NA	NA	TRBJ1-1	TRBV27	TGTGCCAGCAGAGGGCCGGGACAGAACACTGAAGCTTTCTTT	CASRGPGQNTEAFF
NA	few	TRBJ1-3	TRBV18	TGTGCCAGCTCACGAACCTCTGGAAACACCATATATTTT	CASSRTSGNTIYF
TRBD1	NA	TRBJ2-6	TRBV4-1	TGCGCCAGCAGCCAAGATATTCAGGGGGCAGGCTCTGGGGCCAACGTCCTGACTTTC	CASSQDIQGAGSGANVLTF
NA	NA	TRBJ2-1	TRBV16	TGTGCCAGCAGCCAATGGGGAGTTGAGCAGTTCTTC	CASSQWGVEQFF
NA	NA	TRBJ1-2	TRBV7-9	TGTGCCAGCAGCTGGACAAACAGTATCTATGGCTACACCTTC	CASSWTNSIYGYTF
TRBD2	NA	TRBJ2-7	TRBV30	TGTGCCTGGAGCCCCGGGGGGGGGTTCGGCGAGCAGTACTTC	CAWSPGGGFGEQYF
NA	few	TRBJ2-3	TRBV5-1	TGCGCCAGCAGCTTGCTAAGCACAGATACGCAGTATTTT	CASSLLSTDTQYF
TRBD1	once	TRBJ2-7	TRBV19	TGTGCCAGTAGTATGGACAGGGGGTACGAGCAGTACTTC	CASSMDRGYEQYF
NA	NA	TRBJ1-6	TRBV7-6	TGTGCCAGCAGCCTCAGCCCCCATAATTCACCCCTCCACTTT	CASSLSPHNSPLHF
TRBD2	NA	TRBJ2-7	TRBV6-1	TGTGCCACCTCGCTAGCGGGGAACTACGAGCAGTACTTC	CATSLAGNYEQYF
NA	NA	TRBJ1-4	TRBV7-6	TGTGCCAGCAGCCAAGACCATCCGGGGGGGGGACTGTTTTTT	CASSQDHPGGGLFF
NA	NA	TRBJ2-7	TRBV6-1	TGTGCCAGCATAGCACAGGGGAGGTCCTACGAGCAGTACTTC	CASIAQGRSYEQYF
TRBD1	NA	TRBJ1-5	TRBV6-1	TGTGCCAGCAGGGCGGGACAGGGGAACAATCAGCCCCAGCATTTT	CASRAGQGNNQPQHF
NA	once	TRBJ2-7	TRBV2	TGTGCCAGCTGCAGACGGTACTCCTACGAGCAGTACTTC	CASCRRYSYEQYF
TRBD1	NA	TRBJ1-1	TRBV25-1	TGTGCCAGCAGTGGCAGGGGGCGGAACACTGAAGCTTTCTTT	CASSGRGRNTEAFF
NA	NA	TRBJ1-2	TRBV6-5	TGTGCCAGCAGTTACGTACAGGGCTATGGCTACACCTTC	CASSYVQGYGYTF
NA	NA	TRBJ2-6	TRBV2	TGTGCCAGCAGTGAGACAACTGGGGCCAACGTCCTGACTTTC	CASSETTGANVLTF
TRBD2	NA	TRBJ2-7	TRBV15	TGTGCCACCAGCAGAGATGTCGCTAGCGGGACACTCCACGAGCAGTACTTC	CATSRDVASGTLHEQYF
TRBD1	NA	TRBJ1-2	TRBV28	TGTGCCAGCAGTTGGGAGGGACAGGGTAATGACGGATACACCTTC	CASSWEGQGNDGYTF
TRBD1	NA	TRBJ2-7	TRBV11-2	TGTGCCAGCAGCCGGACAGGGGACTACGAGCAGTACTTC	CASSRTGDYEQYF
NA	NA	TRBJ2-5	TRBV18	TGTGCCAGCTCACTAATCCCGACTCGACAAGAGACCCAGTACTTC	CASSLIPTRQETQYF
NA	NA	TRBJ1-4	TRBV30	TGTGCCTGGAGTGATACAGGGTTCCGTGAAAAACTGTTTTTT	CAWSDTGFREKLFF
TRBD1	NA	TRBJ1-1	TRBV15	TGTGCCACCAGCAGTCAGGGGGCGGGCACTGAAGCTTTCTTT	CATSSQGAGTEAFF
NA	NA	TRBJ1-2	TRBV5-6	TGTGCCAGCAGCTTGAAAGGCTATGGCTACACCTTC	CASSLKGYGYTF
TRBD1	NA	TRBJ2-7	TRBV6-1	TGTGCCAGCAGTGAATATCACAGGGGCTACGAGCAGTACTTC	CASSEYHRGYEQYF
NA	NA	TRBJ1-1	TRBV5-1	TGCGCCAGCAGCTTGGTGGAGCAGGAGGAAGCTTTCTTT	CASSLVEQEEAFF
TRBD1	NA	TRBJ1-6	TRBV6-6	TGTGCCAGCACGGGACAGGGGCAATCACCCCTCCACTTT	CASTGQGQSPLHF
NA	NA	TRBJ2-2	TRBV25-1	TGTGCCAGCAGTTCCCCCCGGGACACCGGGGAGCTGTTTTTT	CASSSPRDTGELFF
NA	NA	TRBJ2-7	TRBV30	TGTGCCTGGAGTGTTGCCAGGAATAAGCAGTACTTC	CAWSVARNKQYF
NA	once	TRBJ2-3	TRBV25-1	TGTGCCAGCAGCTTTAAGACAGATACGCAGTATTTT	CASSFKTDTQYF
NA	NA	TRBJ2-1	TRBV2	TGTGCCAGCAGTGCTGACAGGTACAATGAGCAGTTCTTC	CASSADRYNEQFF
TRBD2	NA	TRBJ2-2	TRBV4-2	TGTGCCAGCAGCCAACCAGCGGGGGGGGGCACCGGGGAGCTGTTTTTT	CASSQPAGGGTGELFF
TRBD1	NA	TRBJ2-2	TRBV6-1	TGTGCCAGCAGTGACGCAGGGGGCGGGACCGGGGAGCTGTTTTTT	CASSDAGGGTGELFF
NA	NA	TRBJ1-2	TRBV7-6	TGTGCCAGCAGCTTAGCGCATGACTATGGCTACACCTTC	CASSLAHDYGYTF
TRBD2	NA	TRBJ2-1	TRBV5-8	TGTGCCAGCAGTTCGGGACTAACATCCTACAATGAGCAGTTCTTC	CASSSGLTSYNEQFF
NA	NA	TRBJ1-6	TRBV18	TGTGCCAGCTCCGAGGTGTCAGGGGCGGGTTCACCCCTCCACTTT	CASSEVSGAGSPLHF
TRBD1	NA	TRBJ1-6	TRBV7-2	TGTGCCAGCAGCTTGGGGAGACAGGGAGACTCACCCCTCCACTTT	CASSLGRQGDSPLHF